This TCR beta chain stems from a study of blood T cell repertoires in COVID-19. The overall study: PBMCs, B-cell-depleted T cells, or T cells provided the cDNA or gDNA that made up the material.

V gave up 3 bases and J gave up 3 bases; unmatched junction bases: 2. Germline-derived CDR1 and CDR2 are SNHLY and FYNNEI. The CDR3 totals 14 residues. Methods used by the authors: Nucleated cell counts were estimated from reference gene primer amplification. Measured with immunoSEQ multiplex PCR; TCRdb has only the in-frame clones, and not every one. V, J and clone size are taken as reported in that table, and D and trimming were inferred from the DNA itself. The sample has 45,000 to 60,000 clones, about 89% seen once; the top ten hold roughly 6%. Input material: peripheral blood. The genes are TRBV2 and TRBJ2-7; the match to TRBD1 covers 10 bases. This clonotype was sampled from an older man with active COVID-19. The CDR3 DNA follows: TGTGCCAGCAGTGACGGGGACAGGGGCTACGAGCAGTACTTC. Translation: CASSDGDRGYEQYF.